This entry concerns a single T cell receptor beta chain. Its specificity is not known. Germline V gene lookup returns CDR1 LGHNT and CDR2 FRNRAP. The CDR3 sequence is 15 residues long. Trimming stripped 1 base from V and 2 bases from J, with 10 bases between. Indicated treatment: over 15 received Ad26.COV2.S at low or high dose, single or two shots; about 5 received placebo; per-sample allocation not given. Repertoires come from day 63 after the first vaccine or placebo injection. The data originate from a study of Ad26.COV2.S vaccination and SARS-CoV-2 variants. Whole-study context: Ad26.COV2.S, an intramuscular injection, was given once or twice 56 days apart. General study results and limits: Individuals receiving vaccine had higher spike-specific TCR breadth than placebo recipients did.

The assay was immunoSEQ multiplex PCR, and TCRdb's table has in-frame clones only and misses some. The sample consists of hundreds of thousands of clones, roughly 90% of them appearing once. The chain is built from TRBV12-5 and TRBJ2-3, with a weak D call TRBD2 (5 bases). Specimen: peripheral blood, collected in a trial of Ad26.COV2.S vaccine versus placebo. This clonotype was sampled from a person between 18 and 65 years old who received the Ad26.COV2.S COVID-19 vaccine or a placebo. CDR3 bases: TGTGCTAGTGGTTTGGGGTTTAGCGCCACAGATACGCAGTATTTT. Translating it yields CASGLGFSATDTQYF.